Below are 8 T cell receptor beta chains sequenced from a single sample in a study of CD8 T cells in Susac syndrome. With random hexamers, roughly 0.5 to 1 ug RNA was reverse transcribed. Each CDR3 protein is one row after TCRdb ran MiXCR on the immunoSEQ multiplex PCR reads. The table shows about 400,000 distinct CDR3 sequences, with approximately 85% occurring only once. The sample was CD8+ T cells from PBMCs. The receptors were gathered from a human donor with multiple sclerosis.

The gene calls are TRBV30 and TRBJ1-1; D might be TRBD1 (6 bases). Germline-derived CDR1 and CDR2 are GTSNPN and SVGIG (reference sequence). The CDR3 contains 11 residues. The germline V and J ends were trimmed by 4 bases and 5 bases, with 8 bases remaining between them. CDR3 loop: CAWTGETEAFF. Written as DNA, the CDR3 is TGTGCCTGGACAGGGGAGACTGAAGCTTTCTTT.

The chain joins TRBV4-1 to TRBJ2-1; D call uncertain. The CDR3 covers 15 residues. Germline CDR1 reads MGHRA; CDR2 reads YSYEKL. V was shortened by 0 bases and J by 8 bases, with 14 bases between the two germline ends. This CDR3 reads CASSQDPMASDEQFF. CDR3 sequence (DNA): TGCGCCAGCAGCCAAGATCCCATGGCGTCCGATGAGCAGTTCTTC.

This chain links TRBV5-5 with TRBJ1-1; D is ambiguous. CDR3 length: 15 amino acids. Trimming removed 2 bases at V and 4 bases at J, with 15 bases between. The germline CDR1 and CDR2 sequences are SGHKS and YYEKEE (reference sequence). In DNA, the CDR3 is TGTGCCAGCAGCTTCGATGCCCATGTGAGCACTGAAGCTTTCTTT. It encodes CASSFDAHVSTEAFF.

This clonotype has only a few counts. The chain uses TRBV28 and TRBJ2-7; no clear D. V gave up 2 bases and J gave up 5 bases, with 7 bases separating them. This CDR3 is 12 amino acids long. Germline lookup yields CDR1 MDHEN and CDR2 SYDVKM. CDR3: CASSLGAHEQYF. The CDR3 bases are TGTGCCAGCAGTTTAGGCGCCCACGAGCAGTACTTC.

This chain connects TRBV12-5 to TRBJ2-7; TRBD1 matches 10 bases. The J segment lost 5 bases and the V segment lost 2 bases, leaving 9 bases of the junction unmatched. The CDR3 loop spans 16 amino acids. CDR1 is LGHNT and CDR2 is FRNRAP in the germline V gene. The CDR3 DNA reads as TGTGCTAGTGGTTTGATCCCGGGACAGGGGAGCCACGAGCAGTACTTC. Protein product: CASGLIPGQGSHEQYF.

The chain is built from TRBV4-1 and TRBJ2-5; D unresolved. Germline CDR1 reads MGHRA; CDR2 reads YSYEKL. V shed 0 bases and J shed 7 bases, with 12 bases lying between them. This CDR3 is built from 14 residues. CDR3 coding DNA: TGCGCCAGCAGCCAAGAGGCCTCTGTTGGGACCCAGTACTTC. As protein: CASSQEASVGTQYF.

This chain connects TRBV7-9 to TRBJ1-1, with D unclear. Trimming pared 8 bases from V and 3 bases from J, leaving 16 bases between. Germline V gene sequence: CDR1 SEHNR, CDR2 FQNEAQ (reference sequence). This CDR3 is 14 amino acids long. The CDR3 DNA is TGTGCCAGCCGAAACCGGGATGGGTACACTGAAGCTTTCTTT. Translating it yields CASRNRDGYTEAFF.

This clonotype was seen only a few times. The rearrangement uses TRBV29-1 and TRBJ2-1; D is unclear. This CDR3 is 12 amino acids long. Germline V CDR1 and CDR2: SQVTM, ANQGSEA. V was shortened by 8 bases and J by 3 bases, with 11 bases between the two germline ends. The CDR3 bases are TGCAGCACTGGTAGGATCTACAATGAGCAGTTCTTC. Translating gives CSTGRIYNEQFF.